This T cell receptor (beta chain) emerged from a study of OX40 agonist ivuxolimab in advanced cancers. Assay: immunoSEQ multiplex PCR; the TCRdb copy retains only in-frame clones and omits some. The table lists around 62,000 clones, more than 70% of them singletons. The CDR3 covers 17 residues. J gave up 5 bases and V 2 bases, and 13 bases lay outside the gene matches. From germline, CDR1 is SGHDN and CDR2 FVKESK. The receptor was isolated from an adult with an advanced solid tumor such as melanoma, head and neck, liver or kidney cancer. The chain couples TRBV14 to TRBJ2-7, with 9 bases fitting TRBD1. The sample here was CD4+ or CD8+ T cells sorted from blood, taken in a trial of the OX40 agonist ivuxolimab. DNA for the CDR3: TGTGCCAGCAGCCAAAAAACGATCCGGGACAGGGCCCACGAGCAGTACTTC. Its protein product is CASSQKTIRDRAHEQYF.